This T cell receptor beta chain was captured by sequencing in a study of blood T cell repertoires in COVID-19. Clones were sequenced by immunoSEQ multiplex PCR, and TCRdb holds only the in-frame ones, with some missing. The data contain 100,000 to 110,000 clones, around 85% of them singletons. This CDR3 has 19 residues. The V gene's germline CDR1 is SEHNR and CDR2 FQNEAQ (reference sequence). Trimming took 1 base from V and 4 from J; bases not matched to a gene: 16. This receptor was taken from a man aged 50 to 59 with active or convalescent COVID-19. Sequencing was carried out using peripheral blood. V usage is TRBV7-9 and J usage is TRBJ2-1; 7 positions agree with TRBD2. The CDR3 is CASSLGPRLLAEFYNEQFF. The CDR3 DNA reads as TGTGCCAGCAGCTTAGGGCCACGACTCCTAGCGGAGTTTTACAATGAGCAGTTCTTC.